The clone carrying this T cell receptor beta chain was counted ten times or more. Antigen specificity is unknown. The sample comes from a study of breast tumors, draining lymph nodes, adjacent tissues. Findings and caveats of the study: The lymph node origin of tumor T cells was framed as consistent with a hypothesis, not demonstrated.

CDR3 size: 15 residues. The V gene's germline CDR1 is SNHLY and CDR2 FYNNEI. V lost 0 bases and J 2 bases, leaving 8 bases between the germline ends. TCRdb recomputed calls from the multiplex PCR reads with MiXCR, one row per CDR3 protein. The table includes a few hundred thousand distinct CDR3 sequences, 34% detected once. Breast cancer patients provided tissue from their axillary draining lymph nodes. The rearrangement joins TRBV2 to TRBJ2-1; the D is unclear. The receptor comes from a female donor with breast cancer. Some clones in this sample may be carry-over from other donors' samples. Source material: axillary lymph node tissue. Written as DNA, the CDR3 is TGTGCCAGCAGTGAAGCTCCGAGGACCTACAATGAGCAGTTCTTC. It codes for CASSEAPRTYNEQFF.